These 6 T cell receptor beta chains were sequenced from one sample in a study of T cells after yellow fever vaccination. TCRdb called the 5' RACE reads again in MiXCR, with one record for every CDR3 protein. The data hold just under 600,000 distinct CDR3 sequences, with roughly 13% observed a single time. This specimen consisted of PBMCs, obtained on the day of the yellow fever booster vaccination. These receptor sequences come from a man aged 25-40 years who received the YFV17D yellow fever vaccine.

The chain combines TRBV28 with TRBJ2-7, with D possibly TRBD1 on 6 matching bases. Germline V lookup: CDR1 MDHEN, CDR2 SYDVKM. V lost 3 bases and J 0 bases, leaving 9 bases between the germline ends. The CDR3 runs to 14 residues. CDR3 protein: CASSFRDNSYEQYF. The CDR3 region has the DNA TGTGCCAGCAGTTTCCGGGACAACTCCTACGAGCAGTACTTC.

The chain recombines TRBV7-2 with TRBJ2-5; possibly TRBD2 for D (6 bases). The germline gives CDR1 SGHTA, CDR2 FQGNSA. CDR3 size: 15 residues. V dropped 5 bases and J dropped 5 bases, with 18 bases sitting between them. In DNA, the CDR3 is TGTGCCAGCAGCACGACTAGAATTGGGGGGGAGACCCAGTACTTC. Its translation: CASSTTRIGGETQYF.

This clonotype was found a few times. The chain carries TRBV2 and TRBJ2-3, with TRBD1 matching over 8 bases. The trim removed 5 bases at V and 3 bases at J, leaving 7 bases unmatched. Per germline, CDR1 SNHLY and CDR2 FYNNEI. This CDR3 contains 15 residues. The CDR3 spells CASSSDRVMTDTQYF. The CDR3 DNA is TGTGCCAGCAGTTCGGACAGGGTGATGACAGATACGCAGTATTTT.

V and J are TRBV5-1 and TRBJ1-1, with a tentative D call TRBD1 (6 bases). Trimming stripped 0 bases from V and 2 bases from J, with 11 bases between. CDR1 and CDR2 (germline): SGHRS, YFSETQ. The CDR3 runs 15 residues. CDR3 sequence: CASSLEAGVNTEAFF. The CDR3 DNA reads TGCGCCAGCAGCTTGGAGGCAGGGGTTAACACTGAAGCTTTCTTT.

CDR3 nucleotide sequence: TGCAGTGCTACCAGGGGGCCGGACACTGAAGCTTTCTTT. Amino acid sequence: CSATRGPDTEAFF. The chain employs TRBV20-1 and TRBJ1-1; 8 bases line up with TRBD1. Looked up from germline, CDR1 is DFQATT and CDR2 is SNEGSKA (reference sequence). CDR3 length: 13 residues. V trimming: 4 bases; J trimming: 3 bases; junction bases outside the gene matches: 4.

This clonotype was counted between two and nine times. The chain couples TRBV5-1 to TRBJ2-7; 7 bases line up with TRBD2. Germline CDR1 and CDR2: SGHRS and YFSETQ. V was pared by 2 bases and J by 2 bases, with 7 bases of the junction left unmatched. The CDR3 spans 15 residues. CDR3 in DNA: TGCGCCAGCAGCTTTTCGAGCGGGAACACCTACGAGCAGTACTTC. Residues: CASSFSSGNTYEQYF. Together with reference TRBV5-1 and TRBJ2-7, the CDR3 gives the full variable domain: KAGVTQTPRYLIKTRGQQVTLSCSPISGHRSVSWYQQTPGQGLQFLFEYFSETQRNKGNFPGRFSGRQFSNSRSEMNVSTLELGDSALYLCASSFSSGNTYEQYFGPGTRLTVT.